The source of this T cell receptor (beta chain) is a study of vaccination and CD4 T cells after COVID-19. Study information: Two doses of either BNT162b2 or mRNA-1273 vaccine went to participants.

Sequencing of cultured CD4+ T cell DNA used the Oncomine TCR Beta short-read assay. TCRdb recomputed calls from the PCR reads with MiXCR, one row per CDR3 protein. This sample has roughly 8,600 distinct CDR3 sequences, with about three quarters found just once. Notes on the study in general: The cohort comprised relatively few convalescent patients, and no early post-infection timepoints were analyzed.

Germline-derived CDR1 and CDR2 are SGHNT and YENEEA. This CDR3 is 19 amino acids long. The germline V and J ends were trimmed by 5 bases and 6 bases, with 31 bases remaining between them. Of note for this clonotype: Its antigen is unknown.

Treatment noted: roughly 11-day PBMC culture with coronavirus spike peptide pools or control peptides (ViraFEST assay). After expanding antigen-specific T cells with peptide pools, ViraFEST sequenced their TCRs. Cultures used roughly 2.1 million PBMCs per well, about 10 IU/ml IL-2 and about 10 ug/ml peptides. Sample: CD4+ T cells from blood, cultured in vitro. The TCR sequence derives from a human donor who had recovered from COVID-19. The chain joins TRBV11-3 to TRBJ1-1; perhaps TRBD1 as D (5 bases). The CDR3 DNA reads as TGTGCCAGCAGCCAAGTATCGCCAGGGTTCCTGGGATCTTCCGCTGAAGCTTTCTTT. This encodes CASSQVSPGFLGSSAEAFF. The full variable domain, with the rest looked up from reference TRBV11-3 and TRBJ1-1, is EAGVVQSPRYKIIEKKQPVAFWCNPISGHNTLYWYLQNLGQGPELLIRYENEEAVDDSQLPKDRFSAERLKGVDSTLKIQPAELGDSAVYLCASSQVSPGFLGSSAEAFFGQGTRLTVV.